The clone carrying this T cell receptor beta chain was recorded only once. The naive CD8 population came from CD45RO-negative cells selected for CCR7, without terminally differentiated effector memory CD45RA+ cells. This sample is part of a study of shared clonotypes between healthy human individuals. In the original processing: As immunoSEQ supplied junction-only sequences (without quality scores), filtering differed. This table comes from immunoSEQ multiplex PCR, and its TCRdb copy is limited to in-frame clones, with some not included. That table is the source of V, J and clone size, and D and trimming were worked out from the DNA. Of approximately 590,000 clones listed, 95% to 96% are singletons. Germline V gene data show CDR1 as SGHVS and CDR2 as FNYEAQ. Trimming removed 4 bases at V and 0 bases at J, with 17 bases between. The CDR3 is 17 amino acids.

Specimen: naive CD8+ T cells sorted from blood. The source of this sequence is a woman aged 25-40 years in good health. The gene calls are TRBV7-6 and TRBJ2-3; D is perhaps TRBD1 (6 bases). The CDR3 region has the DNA TGTGCCAGCAGCTCATACGGCAGGGGAACTAGCACAGATACGCAGTATTTT. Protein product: CASSSYGRGTSTDTQYF.